Following are 17 T cell receptor beta chains from one sample sequenced in a study of cytotoxic CD8 clonotypes in ibrutinib-treated CLL. This table comes from immunoSEQ multiplex PCR, and its TCRdb copy is limited to in-frame clones, with some not included. The sample holds fewer than 80,000 clones, around three fifths seen once. The sequenced sample was PBMCs, obtained after 12 months of ibrutinib treatment. The receptors shown here come from a human donor with chronic lymphocytic leukemia.

This clone appeared a few times. The chain is built from TRBV7-8 and TRBJ1-6, with unresolved D. Germline V CDR1 and CDR2: SGHVS, FQNEAQ. The length of the CDR3 is 12 residues. V was shortened by 8 bases and J by 8 bases, with 10 bases between the two germline ends. CDR3 DNA: TGTGCCAGCGCCAATGTTGATTCACCCCTCCACTTT. Translating gives CASANVDSPLHF. Full variable domain (remainder filled in from reference TRBV7-8 and TRBJ1-6): GAGVSQSPRYKVAKRGQDVALRCDPISGHVSLFWYQQALGQGPEFLTYFQNEAQLDKSGLPSDRFFAERPEGSVSTLKIQRTQQEDSAVYLCASANVDSPLHFGNGTRLTVT.

The chain links TRBV5-6 to TRBJ2-7; the D gene is possibly TRBD2 (5 bases). This CDR3 is 15 amino acids long. The V gene's germline CDR1 is SGHDT and CDR2 YYEEEE. Trimming pared 2 bases from V and 8 bases from J, leaving 20 bases between. The CDR3 region is CASSFVSGTASQQYV. In DNA form, the CDR3 reads TGTGCCAGCAGCTTCGTATCGGGAACTGCTAGCCAGCAGTACGTC.

This sequence joins TRBV27 and TRBJ2-4; TRBD1 or TRBD2 may be the D gene (5 bases each). V was shortened by 6 bases and J by 10 bases, with 13 bases between the two germline ends. This CDR3 spans 12 amino acids. The germline gives CDR1 MNHEY, CDR2 SMNVEV (reference sequence). CDR3 in amino acids: CASRGTGRIQYF. CDR3 nucleotides: TGTGCCAGCAGGGGAACGGGGCGGATTCAGTACTTC.

This clone appeared a few times. The sample has other DNA sequences that encode this CDR3 too. The chain has TRBV13 and TRBJ2-7; D perhaps matches TRBD2 (7 bases). CDR3 length equals 14 residues. V dropped 4 bases and J dropped 3 bases, with 13 bases sitting between them. In germline, CDR1 is PRHDT, CDR2 FYEKMQ (reference sequence). DNA of the CDR3: TGTGCCAGCAGCTCGCAGGGGAGGGTCTACGAGCAGTACTTC. Translated, it gives CASSSQGRVYEQYF.

This clone has only a few counts. V usage is TRBV6-5 and J usage is TRBJ1-1; 7 bases line up with TRBD1. Trimming cost V 6 bases and J 4 bases; bases outside gene matches: 5. CDR3 length equals 13 residues. Germline V CDR1 and CDR2: MNHEY, SVGAGI. The CDR3 DNA reads TGTGCCAGCAGATTAGACAGGGCCACTGAAGCTTTCTTT. The encoded protein is CASRLDRATEAFF.

The genes are TRBV27 and TRBJ2-3; D call uncertain. The CDR3 has 13 amino acids. With 7 bases removed from V and 6 bases from J, the gap between germline ends came to 14 bases. CDR1 and CDR2 from the germline V gene are MNHEY and SMNVEV (reference sequence). The CDR3 spells CASKSTPEDTQYF. CDR3 in DNA: TGTGCCAGCAAATCGACCCCCGAGGATACGCAGTATTTT.

The genes are TRBV7-5 and TRBJ1-1. TRBV7-5 constitutes a pseudogene. CDR3 length: 11 amino acids. The chain's CDR3 is CVRSLCGEAFF. Written as DNA, the CDR3 is TGTGTCAGAAGCTTATGTGGTGAAGCTTTCTTT.

This clone was seen repeatedly, ten times or more. This sequence joins TRBV6-6 and TRBJ1-2; TRBD1 might be the D (6 bases). CDR1 is MNHNY and CDR2 is SVGAGI in the germline V gene (reference sequence). Trimming shortened V by 7 bases and J by 2 bases, and 11 bases separated the two germline ends. This CDR3 is 13 amino acids long. CDR3 in DNA: TGTGCCAGCAAGCGGACAGAGAACTATGGCTACACCTTC. Amino acid sequence: CASKRTENYGYTF.

The gene calls are TRBV11-2 and TRBJ2-3; D possibly corresponds to TRBD2 (6 bases). The CDR3 has 14 amino acids. With 4 bases removed from V and 1 base from J, the gap between germline ends came to 9 bases. Per germline, CDR1 SGHAT and CDR2 FQNNGV. The CDR3 is CASSSWGGTDTQYF. CDR3 nucleotide sequence: TGTGCCAGCAGCTCCTGGGGGGGCACAGATACGCAGTATTTT.

The chain's CDR3 is CASNGLGQGNTGELFF. The CDR3 DNA sequence: TGTGCCAGCAACGGACTGGGACAGGGTAACACCGGGGAGCTGTTTTTT. The V call is TRBV2, the J call TRBJ2-2, with 9 positions matching TRBD1. Trimming removed 7 bases from V and 2 bases from J; junction bases left unmatched: 8. In germline, CDR1 is SNHLY, CDR2 FYNNEI. The CDR3 loop spans 16 amino acids. Looking up the rest from reference TRBV2 and TRBJ2-2 gives the full variable domain: EPEVTQTPSHQVTQMGQEVILRCVPISNHLYFYWYRQILGQKVEFLVSFYNNEISEKSEIFDDQFSVERPDGSNFTLKIRSTKLEDSAMYFCASNGLGQGNTGELFFGEGSRLTVL.

The rearrangement links TRBV6-1 to TRBJ2-7; D is possibly TRBD2 (5 bases). In germline, CDR1 is MNHNS, CDR2 SASEGT. Trimming took off 1 base at V and 7 bases at J, with 17 bases between the two ends. CDR3 length equals 15 residues. The CDR3 nucleotides are TGTGCCAGCAGTGAAGAGGGCTCTAGCTGGTATGAGCAGTACGTC. It codes for CASSEEGSSWYEQYV.

This clone appeared many times. The chain recombines TRBV4-1 with TRBJ1-2, with TRBD1 matching 9 bases. V lost 3 bases, J lost 8 bases, and 10 bases stayed unmatched. There are 15 residues in the CDR3. CDR1 is MGHRA and CDR2 is YSYEKL in the germline V gene. This CDR3 reads CASSQPGQGGMGYTF. Written as DNA, the CDR3 is TGCGCCAGCAGCCAGCCGGGACAGGGAGGAATGGGCTACACCTTC.

The chain has TRBV7-2 and TRBJ2-7, with D perhaps TRBD1 (6 bases). This CDR3 region has 14 residues. The germline V gene has CDR1 SGHTA and CDR2 FQGNSA. V was trimmed by 1 base and J by 1 base, leaving 8 bases between them. The CDR3 loop reads CASSLVDRSYEQYV. The CDR3 nucleotides read TGTGCCAGCAGCTTAGTAGACAGGTCCTACGAGCAGTACGTC.

This clone came up a few times. The chain couples TRBV30 to TRBJ1-2; D is uncertain. Germline CDR1 is GTSNPN and CDR2 is SVGIG (reference sequence). Trimming shortened V by 4 bases and J by 7 bases, and 10 bases separated the two germline ends. This CDR3 spans 11 amino acids. The CDR3 bases are TGTGCCTGGATTGTAAATGGTGGCTACACCTTC. The encoded protein is CAWIVNGGYTF.

This clone has a handful of counts. J is TRBJ2-7 and V is TRBV7-9; unclear D gene. Germline loops: CDR1 SEHNR, CDR2 FQNEAQ (reference sequence). This CDR3 comprises 13 residues. Trimming pared 1 base from V and 4 bases from J, leaving 8 bases between. The CDR3 is CASSLDSLYEQYV. CDR3 coding DNA: TGTGCCAGCAGCTTAGATTCCTTATACGAGCAGTACGTC.

The chain links TRBV7-9 to TRBJ2-3; 9 bases map to TRBD1. Trimming cost V 6 bases and J 2 bases; bases outside gene matches: 9. There are 16 residues in the CDR3. From germline, CDR1 is SEHNR and CDR2 FQNEAQ (reference sequence). The CDR3 DNA sequence: TGTGCCAGCAGGTCGGGACAGGGTTTTAACACAGATACGCAGTATTTT. Amino acids: CASRSGQGFNTDTQYF. Full variable domain (outside the CDR3, taken from reference TRBV7-9 and TRBJ2-3): DTGVSQNPRHKITKRGQNVTFRCDPISEHNRLYWYRQTLGQGPEFLTYFQNEAQLEKSRLLSDRFSAERPKGSFSTLEIQRTEQGDSAMYLCASRSGQGFNTDTQYFGPGTRLTVL.

The chain recombines TRBV5-1 with TRBJ1-6, with 7 bases lining up with TRBD1. CDR3 length: 15 residues. Germline CDR1 reads SGHRS; CDR2 reads YFSETQ. The V and J ends lost 4 bases and 8 bases, in that order; junction bases with no gene match: 9. CDR3 residues: CASSNIGTADSPLHF. Written as DNA, the CDR3 is TGCGCCAGCAGCAATATCGGGACAGCGGATTCACCCCTCCACTTT.